This TCR beta chain was documented in a study of STAT5B mutations in CD4+ large granular lymphocyte leukemia. Regarding the study as a whole: Compared with healthy controls (2/35), patient top clones favored TRBV06 (8/27). Patient CD4-sorted repertoires looked more clonal than healthy CD4+ repertoires, even without putative leukemic clones. Main leukemic clonotypes were patient-specific, but roughly 25% appeared at low frequency elsewhere.

Per the original data handling: A productive frequency of 2.59 x 10-5 was the lowest detectable. Using immunoSEQ multiplex PCR, the repertoire was profiled, and TCRdb retains in-frame clones only, with some absent. The V and J calls and clone size are taken from that table; D and trimming were inferred from the DNA. The repertoire includes 32,000 or so clones, around nine tenths of them detected once, and roughly 3.4% sits in the top ten. CDR1 and CDR2 (germline): LGHNA, YNFKEQ. The CDR3 covers 15 residues. V lost 0 bases and J lost 0, with 9 bases in between. Concerning this clone itself: Antigen specificity is unknown.

The clonotype comes from a human donor in good health. The genes are TRBV4-2 and TRBJ2-7; unclear D gene. Sequences were obtained from CD4+ T cells from blood buffy coats. DNA of the CDR3: TGTGCCAGCAGCCAAGAATTCGTGATCTCCTACGAGCAGTACTTC. It codes for CASSQEFVISYEQYF.